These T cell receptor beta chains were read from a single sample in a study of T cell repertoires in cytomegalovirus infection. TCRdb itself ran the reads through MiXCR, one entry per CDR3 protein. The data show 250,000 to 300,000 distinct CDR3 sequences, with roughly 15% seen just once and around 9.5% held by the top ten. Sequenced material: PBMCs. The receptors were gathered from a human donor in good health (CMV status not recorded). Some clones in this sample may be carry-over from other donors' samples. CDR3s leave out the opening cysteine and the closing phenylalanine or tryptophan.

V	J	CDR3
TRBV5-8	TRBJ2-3	ASSLAVLTDTQY
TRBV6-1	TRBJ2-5	ASSERPVRETQY
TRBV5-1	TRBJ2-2	ASSLGSQGRTGELF
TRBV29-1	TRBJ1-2	SGSGEGYGYT
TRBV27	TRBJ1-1	ASSWGLGTEAF
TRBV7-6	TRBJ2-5	ASSRGSKRETQY
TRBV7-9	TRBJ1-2	ASTLPQGFGGYT
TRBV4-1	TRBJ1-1	ASSQRGRDTEAF
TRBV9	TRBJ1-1	ASSVGEGGVTNTEAF
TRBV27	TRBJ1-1	ASSFRVNTEAF
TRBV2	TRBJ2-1	ASSLLAEQF
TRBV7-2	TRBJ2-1	ASSSGLAGGGNEQF
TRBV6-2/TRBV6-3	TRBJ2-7	ASSVPLDEKAYEQY
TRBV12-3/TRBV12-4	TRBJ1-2	ASSFNRDGSYGYT
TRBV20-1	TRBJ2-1	SARGTSGYNEQF